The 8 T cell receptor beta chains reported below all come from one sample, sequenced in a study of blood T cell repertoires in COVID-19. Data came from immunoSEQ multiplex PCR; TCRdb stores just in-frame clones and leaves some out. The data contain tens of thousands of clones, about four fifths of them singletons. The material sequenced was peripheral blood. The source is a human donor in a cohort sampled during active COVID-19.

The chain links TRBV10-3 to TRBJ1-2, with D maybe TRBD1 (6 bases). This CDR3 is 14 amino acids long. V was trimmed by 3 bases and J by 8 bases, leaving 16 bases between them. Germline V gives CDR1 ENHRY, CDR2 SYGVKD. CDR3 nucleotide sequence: TGTGCCATCAGTGATGTTAGGACAGCTTGGGGCTACACCTTC. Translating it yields CAISDVRTAWGYTF.

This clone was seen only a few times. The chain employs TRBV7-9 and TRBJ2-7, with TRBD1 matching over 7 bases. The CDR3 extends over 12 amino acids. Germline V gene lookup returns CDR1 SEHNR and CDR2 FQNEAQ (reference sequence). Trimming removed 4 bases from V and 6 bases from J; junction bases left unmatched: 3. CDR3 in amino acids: CASSSRQGEQYF. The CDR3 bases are TGTGCCAGCAGCTCCCGACAGGGCGAGCAGTACTTC.

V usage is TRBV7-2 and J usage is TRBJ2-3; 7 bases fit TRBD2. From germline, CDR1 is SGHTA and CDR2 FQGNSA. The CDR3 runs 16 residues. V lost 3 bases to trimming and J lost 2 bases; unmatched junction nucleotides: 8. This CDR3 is CASSLASGGDTDTQYF. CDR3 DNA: TGTGCCAGCAGCTTGGCTAGCGGAGGGGACACAGATACGCAGTATTTT.

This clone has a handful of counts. CDR3 loop: CASSSGGVQPQHF. CDR3 DNA sequence: TGTGCCAGCAGCTCTGGGGGGGTTCAGCCCCAGCATTTT. The J gene is TRBJ1-5, the V gene TRBV5-6; D might be TRBD1 (5 bases). This CDR3 is 13 amino acids long. In germline, CDR1 is SGHDT, CDR2 YYEEEE. Trimming left V 3 bases short and J 6 bases short, with 10 bases between. Looking up the rest from reference TRBV5-6 and TRBJ1-5 gives the full variable domain: DAGVTQSPTHLIKTRGQQVTLRCSPKSGHDTVSWYQQALGQGPQFIFQYYEEEERQRGNFPDRFSGHQFPNYSSELNVNALLLGDSALYLCASSSGGVQPQHFGDGTRLSIL.

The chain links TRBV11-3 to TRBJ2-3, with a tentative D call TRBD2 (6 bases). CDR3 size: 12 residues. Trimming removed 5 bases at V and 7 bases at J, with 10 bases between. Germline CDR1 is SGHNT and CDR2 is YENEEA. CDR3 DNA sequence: TGTGCCAGCAGCACACGGGGGAATACGCAGTATTTT. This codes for CASSTRGNTQYF.

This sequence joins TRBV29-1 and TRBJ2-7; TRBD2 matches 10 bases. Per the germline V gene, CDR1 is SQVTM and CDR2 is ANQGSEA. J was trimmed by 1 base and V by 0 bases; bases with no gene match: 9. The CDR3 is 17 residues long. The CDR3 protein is CSVEDQYSSGSSYEQYF. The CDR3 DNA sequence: TGCAGCGTTGAAGATCAATACTCTAGCGGGAGTTCCTACGAGCAGTACTTC.

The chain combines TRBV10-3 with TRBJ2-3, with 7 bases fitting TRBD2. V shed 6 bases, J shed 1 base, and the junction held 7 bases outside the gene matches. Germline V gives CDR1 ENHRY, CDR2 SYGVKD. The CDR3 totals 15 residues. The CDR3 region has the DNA TGTGCCATCAGCCTAGCGGCCGCCGGCACAGATACGCAGTATTTT. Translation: CAISLAAAGTDTQYF.

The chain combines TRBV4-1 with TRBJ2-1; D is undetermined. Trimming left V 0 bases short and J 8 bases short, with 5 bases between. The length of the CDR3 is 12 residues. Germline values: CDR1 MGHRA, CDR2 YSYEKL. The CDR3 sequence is CASSQERYEQFF. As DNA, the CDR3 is TGCGCCAGCAGCCAAGAGCGGTATGAGCAGTTCTTC.